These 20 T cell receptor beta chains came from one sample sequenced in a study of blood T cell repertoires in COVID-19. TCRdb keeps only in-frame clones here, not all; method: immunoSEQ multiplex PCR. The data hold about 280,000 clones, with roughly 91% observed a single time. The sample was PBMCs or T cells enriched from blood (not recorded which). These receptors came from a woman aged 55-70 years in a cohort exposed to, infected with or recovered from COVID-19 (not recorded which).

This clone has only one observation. The CDR3 DNA is TGTGCCAGCAGTGAAGCGGACAGGGGCAAGACTAATGAAAAACTGTTTTTT. The encoded protein is CASSEADRGKTNEKLFF. The V gene is TRBV6-1, the J gene TRBJ1-4; 9 positions agree with TRBD1. CDR1 and CDR2 (germline): MNHNS, SASEGT. V lost 0 bases, J lost 2 bases, and 4 bases stayed unmatched. This CDR3 spans 17 amino acids.

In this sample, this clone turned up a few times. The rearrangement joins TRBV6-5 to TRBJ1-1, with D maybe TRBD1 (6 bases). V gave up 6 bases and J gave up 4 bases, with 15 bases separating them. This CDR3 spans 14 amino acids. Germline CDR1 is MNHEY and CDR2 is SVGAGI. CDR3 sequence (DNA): TGTGCCAGCAGGGCGACAGGAGGAGGCACTGAAGCTTTCTTT. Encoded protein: CASRATGGGTEAFF.

The CDR3 region is CSASLLLAGVRSETQYF. The CDR3 coding sequence is TGCAGTGCTAGTCTTTTGCTAGCGGGAGTCAGGTCAGAGACCCAGTACTTC. The J gene is TRBJ2-5, the V gene TRBV20-1; 10 nucleotides line up with TRBD2. The length of the CDR3 is 17 residues. J lost 4 bases, V lost 3 bases, and 14 bases had no gene match. The germline V gene has CDR1 DFQATT and CDR2 SNEGSKA (reference sequence).

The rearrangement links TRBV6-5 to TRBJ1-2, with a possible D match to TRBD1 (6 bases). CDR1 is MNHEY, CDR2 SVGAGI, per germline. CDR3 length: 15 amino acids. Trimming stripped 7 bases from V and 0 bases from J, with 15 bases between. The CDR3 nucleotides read TGTGCCAGCACTAAGGGGGTAGTATCTAACTATGGCTACACCTTC. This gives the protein CASTKGVVSNYGYTF.

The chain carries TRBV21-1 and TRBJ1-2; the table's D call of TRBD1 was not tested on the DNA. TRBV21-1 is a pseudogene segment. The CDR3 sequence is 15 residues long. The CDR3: CASSKSQDRGHGYTF. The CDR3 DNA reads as TGTGCCAGCAGCAAATCACAGGACAGGGGACATGGCTACACCTTC.

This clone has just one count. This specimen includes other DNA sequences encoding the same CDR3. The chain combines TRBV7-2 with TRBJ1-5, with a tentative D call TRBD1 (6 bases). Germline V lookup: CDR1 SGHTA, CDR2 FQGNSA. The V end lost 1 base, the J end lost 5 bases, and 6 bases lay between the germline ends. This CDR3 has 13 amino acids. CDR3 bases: TGTGCCAGCAGCTTAGACAGGGATCAGCCCCAGCATTTT. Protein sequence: CASSLDRDQPQHF.

CDR3 sequence (DNA): TGTGCCAGCAGTGACCCTAGCGGGGGCTATGAGCAGTTCTTC. Translating it yields CASSDPSGGYEQFF. This chain connects TRBV6-1 to TRBJ2-1; 10 nucleotides match TRBD2. The CDR3 consists of 14 residues. With 3 bases clipped from V and 8 bases from J, the junction kept 4 bases outside the gene matches. CDR1 is MNHNS and CDR2 is SASEGT in the germline V gene.

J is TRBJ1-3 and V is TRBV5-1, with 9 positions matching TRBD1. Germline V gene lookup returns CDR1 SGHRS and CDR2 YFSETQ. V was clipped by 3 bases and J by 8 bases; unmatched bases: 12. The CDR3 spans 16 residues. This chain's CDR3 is CASSSGQGPLGDTIYF. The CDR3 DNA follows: TGCGCCAGCAGCTCGGGACAGGGCCCACTCGGGGACACCATATATTTT.

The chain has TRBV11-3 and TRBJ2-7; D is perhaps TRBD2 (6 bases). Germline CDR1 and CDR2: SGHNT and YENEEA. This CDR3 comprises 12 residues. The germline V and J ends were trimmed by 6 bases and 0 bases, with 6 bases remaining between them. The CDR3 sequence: CASRRDSYEQYF. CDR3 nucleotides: TGTGCCAGCAGGCGGGACTCCTACGAGCAGTACTTC.

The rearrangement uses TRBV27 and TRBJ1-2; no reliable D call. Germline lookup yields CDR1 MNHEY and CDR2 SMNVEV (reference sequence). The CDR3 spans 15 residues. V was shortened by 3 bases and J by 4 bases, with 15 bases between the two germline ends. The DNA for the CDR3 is TGTGCCAGCAGTTTCGGGGAGGGATTGGGCTATGGCTACACCTTC. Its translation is CASSFGEGLGYGYTF.

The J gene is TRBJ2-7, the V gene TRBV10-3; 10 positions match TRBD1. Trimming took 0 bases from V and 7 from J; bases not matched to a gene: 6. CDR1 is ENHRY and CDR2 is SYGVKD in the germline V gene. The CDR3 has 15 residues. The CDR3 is CAISESGQGGREQYF. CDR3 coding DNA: TGTGCCATCAGTGAGTCAGGACAGGGGGGGCGGGAGCAGTACTTC.

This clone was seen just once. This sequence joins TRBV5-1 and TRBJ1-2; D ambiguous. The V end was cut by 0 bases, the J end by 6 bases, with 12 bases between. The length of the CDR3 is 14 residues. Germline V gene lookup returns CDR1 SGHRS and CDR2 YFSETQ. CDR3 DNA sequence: TGCGCCAGCAGCTTGGCCGGTAGCGGAGATGGCTACACCTTC. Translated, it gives CASSLAGSGDGYTF.

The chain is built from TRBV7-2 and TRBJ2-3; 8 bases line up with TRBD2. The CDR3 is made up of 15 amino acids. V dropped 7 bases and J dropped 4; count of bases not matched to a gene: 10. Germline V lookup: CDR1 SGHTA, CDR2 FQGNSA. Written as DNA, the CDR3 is TGTGCCAGCAACCCAGCGGGAGTTGGGCCAGATACGCAGTATTTT. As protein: CASNPAGVGPDTQYF.

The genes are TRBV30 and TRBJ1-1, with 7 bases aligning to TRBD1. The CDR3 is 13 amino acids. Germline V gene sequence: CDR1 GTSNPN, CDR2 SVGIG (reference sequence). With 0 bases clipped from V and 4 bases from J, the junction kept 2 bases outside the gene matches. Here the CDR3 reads CAWSVAGGTEAFF. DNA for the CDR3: TGTGCCTGGAGTGTAGCAGGGGGCACTGAAGCTTTCTTT.

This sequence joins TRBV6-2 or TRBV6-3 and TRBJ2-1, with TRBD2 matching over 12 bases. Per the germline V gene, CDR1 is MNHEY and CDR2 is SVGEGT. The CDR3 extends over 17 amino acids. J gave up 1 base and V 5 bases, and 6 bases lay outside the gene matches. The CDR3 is CASSQTSGRISYNEQFF. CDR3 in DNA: TGTGCCAGCAGTCAAACTAGCGGGAGGATTTCCTACAATGAGCAGTTCTTC.

CDR3 amino acids: CSASSRPYEQYF. The DNA of the CDR3 is TGCAGTGCTAGTTCTAGACCCTACGAGCAGTACTTC. The chain joins TRBV20-1 to TRBJ2-7; no firm D call. V shed 3 bases and J shed 2 bases, with 8 bases lying between them. The CDR3 is made up of 12 amino acids. Germline V lookup: CDR1 DFQATT, CDR2 SNEGSKA (reference sequence).

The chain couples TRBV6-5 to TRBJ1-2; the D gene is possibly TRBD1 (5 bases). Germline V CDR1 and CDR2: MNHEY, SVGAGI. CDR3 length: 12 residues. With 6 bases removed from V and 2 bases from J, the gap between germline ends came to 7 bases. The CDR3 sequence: CASRTENYGYTF. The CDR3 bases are TGTGCCAGCAGGACAGAGAACTATGGCTACACCTTC.

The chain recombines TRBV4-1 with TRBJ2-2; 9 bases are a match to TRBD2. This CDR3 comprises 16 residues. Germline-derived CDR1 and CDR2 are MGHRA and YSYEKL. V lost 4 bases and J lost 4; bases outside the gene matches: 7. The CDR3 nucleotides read TGCGCCAGCAGCCGTCGTGGAGCGGGAGGCACCGGGGAGCTGTTTTTT. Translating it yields CASSRRGAGGTGELFF.

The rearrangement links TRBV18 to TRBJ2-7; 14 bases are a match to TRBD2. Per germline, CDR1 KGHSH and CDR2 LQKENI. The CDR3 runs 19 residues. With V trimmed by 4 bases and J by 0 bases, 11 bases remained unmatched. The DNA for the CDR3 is TGTGCCAGCTCACGTACGGGACTAGCGGGGGTGCTGGTCTCCTACGAGCAGTACTTC. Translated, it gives CASSRTGLAGVLVSYEQYF.

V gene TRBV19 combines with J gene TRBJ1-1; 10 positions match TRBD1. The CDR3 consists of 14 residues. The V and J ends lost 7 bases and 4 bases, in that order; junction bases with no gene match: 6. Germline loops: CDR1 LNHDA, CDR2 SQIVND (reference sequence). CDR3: CASIRTGGGTEAFF. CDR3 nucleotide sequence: TGTGCCAGTATCAGGACAGGGGGAGGCACTGAAGCTTTCTTT.